The 16 T cell receptor beta chains reported below all come from one sample, sequenced in a study of prognosis after radiotherapy for stage I lung cancer. TCR beta CDR3 was amplified from genomic DNA by two-round multiplex PCR. Round one of PCR was performed, and it used primers specific to each TRBV and TRBJ gene. TCRdb redid the calling of the multiplex PCR reads with MiXCR, one entry per CDR3 protein. The sample holds roughly 29,000 distinct CDR3 sequences; less than 35% are singletons and the top ten take 12%. Sequencing was performed on PBMCs, taken before or after stereotactic body radiation therapy (not recorded which). These receptors came from a donor over 45 with non-small cell lung cancer.

This clonotype was picked up many times. The CDR3 DNA follows: TGTGCCAGCAGCTCAACAGTGACCTACTACGAGCAGTACTTC. This gives the protein CASSSTVTYYEQYF. The chain links TRBV5-5 to TRBJ2-7; D is unresolved. In germline, CDR1 is SGHKS, CDR2 YYEKEE (reference sequence). V shed 3 bases and J shed 3 bases, with 13 bases lying between them. The CDR3 extends over 14 amino acids.

This clonotype was counted many times. The chain recombines TRBV2 with TRBJ1-5; maybe TRBD1 (6 bases). Germline V gene lookup returns CDR1 SNHLY and CDR2 FYNNEI. V gave up 4 bases and J gave up 0 bases, with 13 bases separating them. This CDR3 comprises 16 residues. The CDR3 DNA reads as TGTGCCAGCAGTGCCGTGGACAGAGTTAGCAATCAGCCCCAGCATTTT. Its protein product is CASSAVDRVSNQPQHF.

This clonotype was counted ten times or more. The V and J genes are TRBV12-3 or TRBV12-4 and TRBJ2-5; TRBD1 might be the D (5 bases). This CDR3 spans 14 amino acids. The V gene lost 0 bases and the J gene lost 5 bases, with 10 bases spanning the gap. The CDR3 DNA is TGTGCCAGCAGTTTAGCAGGGGATACGGAGACCCAGTACTTC. It is translated as CASSLAGDTETQYF.

To note about this clonotype: A much larger clone differs by one base, so this may be a read error. V gene TRBV6-5 combines with J gene TRBJ1-4; 10 positions agree with TRBD1. Per germline, CDR1 MNHEY and CDR2 SVGAGI. CDR3 length: 19 amino acids. V was clipped by 4 bases and J by 5 bases; unmatched bases: 16. In DNA, the CDR3 is TGTGCCAGCAGTTTTCAACACCCCGGGACAGGGGTAGGAAATGAAAAACTGTTTTTT. It yields the protein CASSFQHPGTGVGNEKLFF.

This clonotype showed up many times. The chain employs TRBV4-1 and TRBJ2-5; D gene unclear. This CDR3 is 16 amino acids long. Germline CDR1 reads MGHRA; CDR2 reads YSYEKL. V was trimmed by 0 bases and J by 4 bases, leaving 15 bases between them. Here the CDR3 reads CASSQESQNPGETQYF. In DNA, the CDR3 is TGCGCCAGCAGCCAAGAGTCCCAGAATCCGGGAGAGACCCAGTACTTC.

This clonotype was counted many times. This sequence joins TRBV28 and TRBJ1-5; 10 nucleotides agree with TRBD1. The V gene's germline CDR1 is MDHEN and CDR2 SYDVKM. The trim removed 3 bases at V and 6 bases at J, leaving 5 bases unmatched. The CDR3 totals 15 residues. CDR3 in DNA: TGTGCCAGCAGTTTCGGGACAGGGGCAATTCAGCCCCAGCATTTT. Its translation: CASSFGTGAIQPQHF.

Many counts were recorded for this clonotype. The rearrangement links TRBV6-1 to TRBJ1-2, with TRBD1 as a possible D gene (6 bases). Germline V gene sequence: CDR1 MNHNS, CDR2 SASEGT. Deletions cut 6 bases from V and 8 bases from J, with 19 bases between. This CDR3 contains 14 residues. CDR3 in amino acids: CASSEWDTRRGYTF. In DNA form, the CDR3 reads TGTGCCAGCAGCGAATGGGACACCCGACGGGGCTACACCTTC.

This clonotype was detected ten times or more. This chain joins TRBV19 and TRBJ1-1, with 8 bases matching TRBD1. The CDR3 totals 16 residues. V was clipped by 7 bases and J by 7 bases; unmatched bases: 17. Germline V gene lookup returns CDR1 LNHDA and CDR2 SQIVND (reference sequence). The CDR3 loop is CASISLGTGSGNEAFF. The CDR3 DNA reads TGTGCCAGTATCAGCCTCGGGACAGGATCTGGAAATGAAGCTTTCTTT.

To note about this clonotype: Since a much larger clone is just one base distant, this may be a read error. The V call is TRBV6-2 or TRBV6-3, the J call TRBJ1-2, with TRBD1 matching over 7 bases. J gave up 8 bases and V 8 bases, and 20 bases lay outside the gene matches. The CDR3 length is 16 residues. Per the germline V gene, CDR1 is MNHEY and CDR2 is SVGEGT. CDR3 region: CASGDGHTDRRYGYTF. CDR3 sequence (DNA): TGTGCCAGCGGTGATGGCCACACGGACAGGAGGTACGGCTACACCTTC.

This clonotype was seen many times. The V and J genes are TRBV11-2 and TRBJ1-2, with D maybe TRBD1 (5 bases). V dropped 1 base and J dropped 2 bases, with 14 bases sitting between them. The CDR3 is 16 residues long. The germline V gene encodes CDR1 SGHAT and CDR2 FQNNGV. The CDR3 loop reads CASSLGRGRRNYGYTF. In DNA form, the CDR3 reads TGTGCCAGCAGCTTAGGTCGGGGCAGGCGAAACTATGGCTACACCTTC. The complete variable domain, with remaining parts taken from reference TRBV11-2 and TRBJ1-2, reads EAGVAQSPRYKIIEKRQSVAFWCNPISGHATLYWYQQILGQGPKLLIQFQNNGVVDDSQLPKDRFSAERLKGVDSTLKIQPAKLEDSAVYLCASSLGRGRRNYGYTFGSGTRLTVV.

This clonotype was observed many times. Here the CDR3 reads CASSLMGNEQYF. The DNA for the CDR3 is TGTGCCAGCAGCTTAATGGGGAACGAGCAGTACTTC. The V gene is TRBV11-2, the J gene TRBJ2-7; D is unclear. Germline V CDR1 and CDR2: SGHAT, FQNNGV. The CDR3 covers 12 residues. V was shortened by 2 bases and J by 5 bases, with 7 bases between the two germline ends.

This clonotype was counted ten times or more. The rearrangement uses TRBV9 and TRBJ1-3; D uncertain. The CDR3 covers 13 residues. Trimming stripped 3 bases from V and 4 bases from J, with 8 bases between. From germline, CDR1 is SGDLS and CDR2 YYNGEE. CDR3 sequence (DNA): TGTGCCAGCAGCGACCCGACGGGAAACACCATATATTTT. Amino acids: CASSDPTGNTIYF.

Ten or more counts support this clonotype. This sequence joins TRBV3-1 and TRBJ2-7; 10 bases agree with TRBD2. Trimming at V came to 3 bases and at J to 4 bases, leaving 9 bases not matched to a gene. CDR1 is LGHDT and CDR2 is YNNKEL in the germline V gene (reference sequence). This CDR3 is built from 16 residues. CDR3 sequence: CASSHVAGTSDYEQYF. As DNA, the CDR3 is TGTGCCAGCAGCCATGTTGCCGGGACTAGCGATTACGAGCAGTACTTC.

The chain has TRBV9 and TRBJ1-2; D remains ambiguous. Between the trimmed V and J ends, which lost 3 bases and 5 bases, there was a span of 14 bases. The germline V gene encodes CDR1 SGDLS and CDR2 YYNGEE. The CDR3 contains 14 residues. In DNA form, the CDR3 reads TGTGCCAGCAGCGATAAAAGGGCGAAATATGGCTACACCTTC. Its translation is CASSDKRAKYGYTF.

Remarks on this clonotype: One end of the junction is discordant with germline, which a read error may explain. The rearrangement links TRBV7-8 to TRBJ1-6; D may be TRBD1 (6 bases). Germline V gives CDR1 SGHVS, CDR2 FQNEAQ. The CDR3 is 15 amino acids. The CDR3 sequence: CASSLGAGASSPIHF. The CDR3 DNA is TGTGCCAGCAGCTTAGGAGCAGGGGCGAGTTCACCCATCCACTTT. Full variable domain (outside the CDR3, taken from reference TRBV7-8 and TRBJ1-6): GAGVSQSPRYKVAKRGQDVALRCDPISGHVSLFWYQQALGQGPEFLTYFQNEAQLDKSGLPSDRFFAERPEGSVSTLKIQRTQQEDSAVYLCASSLGAGASSPIHFGNGTRLTVT.

This clonotype appeared a single time. Germline and junction disagree at one end, which may indicate a read error. The chain recombines TRBV6-1 with TRBJ2-3; D is perhaps TRBD1 (6 bases). Germline V CDR1 and CDR2: MNHNS, SASEGT. There are 15 residues in the CDR3. As DNA, the CDR3 is TGTGCCAGAAGTGTTGGGGACACAAGCACAGATACGCAGTATTTT. It yields the protein CARSVGDTSTDTQYF.